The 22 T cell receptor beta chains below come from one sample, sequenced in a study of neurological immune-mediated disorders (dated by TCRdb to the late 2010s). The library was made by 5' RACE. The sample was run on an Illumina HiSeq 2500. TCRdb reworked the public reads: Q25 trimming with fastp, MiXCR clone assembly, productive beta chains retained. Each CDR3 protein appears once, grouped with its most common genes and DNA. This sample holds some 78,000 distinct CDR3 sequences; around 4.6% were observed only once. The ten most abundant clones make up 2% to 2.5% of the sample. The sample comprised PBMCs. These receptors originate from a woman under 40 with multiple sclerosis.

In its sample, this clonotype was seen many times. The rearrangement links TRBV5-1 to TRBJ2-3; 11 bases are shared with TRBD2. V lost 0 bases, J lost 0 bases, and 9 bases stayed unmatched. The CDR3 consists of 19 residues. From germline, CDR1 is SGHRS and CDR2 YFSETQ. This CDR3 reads CASSLEAGLAVRSTDTQYF. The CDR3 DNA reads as TGCGCCAGCAGCTTGGAGGCGGGACTAGCGGTCCGAAGCACAGATACGCAGTATTTT.

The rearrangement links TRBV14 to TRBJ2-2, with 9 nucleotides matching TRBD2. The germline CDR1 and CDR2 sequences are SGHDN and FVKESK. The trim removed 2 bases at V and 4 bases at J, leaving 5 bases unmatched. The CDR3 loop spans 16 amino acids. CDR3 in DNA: TGTGCCAGCAGCCAACAGGGACTAGCAGGCACCGGGGAGCTGTTTTTT. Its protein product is CASSQQGLAGTGELFF. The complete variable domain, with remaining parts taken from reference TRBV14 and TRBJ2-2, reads EAGVTQFPSHSVIEKGQTVTLRCDPISGHDNLYWYRRVMGKEIKFLLHFVKESKQDESGMPNNRFLAERTGGTYSTLKVQPAELEDSGVYFCASSQQGLAGTGELFFGEGSRLTVL.

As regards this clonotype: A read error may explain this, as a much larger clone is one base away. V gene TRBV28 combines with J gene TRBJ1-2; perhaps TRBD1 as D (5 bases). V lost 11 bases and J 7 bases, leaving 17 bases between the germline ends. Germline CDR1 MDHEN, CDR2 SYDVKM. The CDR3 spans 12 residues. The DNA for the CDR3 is TGTGCCTGCATTGTGCAGGGAGGTGGCTACACCTTC. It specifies CACIVQGGGYTF.

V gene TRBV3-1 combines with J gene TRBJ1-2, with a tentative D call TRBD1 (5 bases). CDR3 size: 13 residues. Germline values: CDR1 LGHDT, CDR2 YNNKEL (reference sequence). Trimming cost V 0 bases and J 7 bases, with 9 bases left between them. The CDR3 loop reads CASSQEQAGGYTF. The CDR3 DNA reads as TGTGCCAGCAGCCAAGAACAGGCAGGTGGCTACACCTTC.

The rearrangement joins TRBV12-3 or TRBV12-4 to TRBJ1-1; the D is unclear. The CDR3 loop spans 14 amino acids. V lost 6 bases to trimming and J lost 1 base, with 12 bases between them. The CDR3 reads CASRPGKGNTEAFF. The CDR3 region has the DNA TGTGCCAGCAGACCGGGAAAGGGGAACACTGAAGCTTTCTTT.

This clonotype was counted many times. The CDR3 protein is CSARGLAGVETQYF. Written as DNA, the CDR3 is TGCAGTGCTAGGGGTCTAGCGGGAGTAGAGACCCAGTACTTC. The chain links TRBV20-1 to TRBJ2-5; 10 positions match TRBD2. This CDR3 is built from 14 residues. Germline trimming cut 3 bases from V and 4 bases from J; bases unmatched to any gene: 5. Germline CDR1 reads DFQATT; CDR2 reads SNEGSKA (reference sequence).

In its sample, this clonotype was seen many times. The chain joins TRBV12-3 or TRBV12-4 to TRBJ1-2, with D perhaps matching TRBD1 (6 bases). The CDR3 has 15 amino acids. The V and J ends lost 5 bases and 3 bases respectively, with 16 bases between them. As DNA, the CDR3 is TGTGCCAGCAGTCAAACGAGGACAGCTCACTATGGCTACACCTTC. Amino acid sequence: CASSQTRTAHYGYTF.

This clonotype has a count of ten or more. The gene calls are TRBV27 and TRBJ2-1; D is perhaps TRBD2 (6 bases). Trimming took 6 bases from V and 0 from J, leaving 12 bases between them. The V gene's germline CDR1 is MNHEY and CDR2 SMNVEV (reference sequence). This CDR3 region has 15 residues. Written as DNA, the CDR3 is TGTGCCAGCAGCGCACGGGGGACCTCCTACAATGAGCAGTTCTTC. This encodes CASSARGTSYNEQFF.

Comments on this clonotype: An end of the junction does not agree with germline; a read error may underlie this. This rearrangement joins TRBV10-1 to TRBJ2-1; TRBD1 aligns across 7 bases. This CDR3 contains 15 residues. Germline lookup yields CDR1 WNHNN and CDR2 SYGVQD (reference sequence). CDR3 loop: CASSEGQVSDNEQFF. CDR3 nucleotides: TGCGCCAGCAGTGAGGGACAGGTCTCCGACAATGAGCAGTTCTTC.

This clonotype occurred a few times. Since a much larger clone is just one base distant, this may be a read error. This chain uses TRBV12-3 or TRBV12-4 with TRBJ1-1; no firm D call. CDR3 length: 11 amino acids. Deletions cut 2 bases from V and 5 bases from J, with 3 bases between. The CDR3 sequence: CASSLRTEAFF. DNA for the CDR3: TGTGCCAGCAGTTTAAGGACTGAAGCTTTCTTT.

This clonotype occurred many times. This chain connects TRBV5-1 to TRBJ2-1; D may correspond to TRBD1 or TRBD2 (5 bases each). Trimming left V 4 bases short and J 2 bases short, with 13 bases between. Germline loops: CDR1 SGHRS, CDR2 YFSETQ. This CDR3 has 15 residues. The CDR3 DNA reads TGCGCCAGCAGCGCCGGGACCGTTGCCTACAATGAGCAGTTCTTC. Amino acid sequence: CASSAGTVAYNEQFF.

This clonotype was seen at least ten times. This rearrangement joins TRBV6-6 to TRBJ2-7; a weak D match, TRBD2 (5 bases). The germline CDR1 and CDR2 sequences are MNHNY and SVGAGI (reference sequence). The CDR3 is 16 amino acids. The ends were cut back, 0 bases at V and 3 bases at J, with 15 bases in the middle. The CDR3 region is CASSYSPSGRGYEQYF. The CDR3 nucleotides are TGTGCCAGCAGTTACTCACCCAGCGGACGGGGCTACGAGCAGTACTTC.

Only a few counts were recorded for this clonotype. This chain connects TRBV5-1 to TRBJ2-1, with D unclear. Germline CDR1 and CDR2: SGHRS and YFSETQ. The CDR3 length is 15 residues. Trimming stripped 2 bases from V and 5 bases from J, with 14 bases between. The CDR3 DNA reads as TGCGCCAGCAGCTTAGGTGGGGTACCGAACAATGAGCAGTTCTTC. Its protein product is CASSLGGVPNNEQFF.

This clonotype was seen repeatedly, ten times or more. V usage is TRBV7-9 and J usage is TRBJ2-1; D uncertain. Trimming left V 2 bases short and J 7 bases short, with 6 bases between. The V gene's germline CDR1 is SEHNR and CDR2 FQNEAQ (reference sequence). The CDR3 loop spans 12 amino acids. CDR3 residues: CASSLNRNEQFF. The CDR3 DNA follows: TGTGCCAGCAGCTTAAACCGAAATGAGCAGTTCTTC.

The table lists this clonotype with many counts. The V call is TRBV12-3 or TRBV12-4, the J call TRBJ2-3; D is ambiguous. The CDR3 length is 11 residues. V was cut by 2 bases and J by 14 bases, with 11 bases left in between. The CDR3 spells CASSLSHFVYF. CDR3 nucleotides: TGTGCCAGCAGTTTATCACATTTTGTGTATTTT.

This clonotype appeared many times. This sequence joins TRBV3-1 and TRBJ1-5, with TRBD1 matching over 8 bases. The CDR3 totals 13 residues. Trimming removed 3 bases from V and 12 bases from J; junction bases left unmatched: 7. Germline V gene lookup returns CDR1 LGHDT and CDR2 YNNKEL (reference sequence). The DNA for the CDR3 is TGTGCCAGCAGCCAGGGTAGACAGGGGAACCAGCATTTT. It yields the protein CASSQGRQGNQHF.

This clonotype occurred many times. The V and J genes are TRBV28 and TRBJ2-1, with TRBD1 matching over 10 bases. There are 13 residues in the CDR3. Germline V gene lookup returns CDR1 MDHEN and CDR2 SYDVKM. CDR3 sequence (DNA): TGTGTCACGAGGACAGGGGGAAGTAATGAGCAGTTCTTC. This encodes CVTRTGGSNEQFF.

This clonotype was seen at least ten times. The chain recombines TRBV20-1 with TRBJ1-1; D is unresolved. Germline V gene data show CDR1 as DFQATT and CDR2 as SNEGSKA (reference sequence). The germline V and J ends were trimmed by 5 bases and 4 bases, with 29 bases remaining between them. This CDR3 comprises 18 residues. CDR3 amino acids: CSARPPTSPVLGATEAFF. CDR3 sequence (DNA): TGCAGTGCTCGACCGCCTACCTCGCCGGTCCTGGGCGCCACTGAAGCTTTCTTT.

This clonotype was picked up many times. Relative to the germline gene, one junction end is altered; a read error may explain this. CDR3 residues: CATSKGAGVANGQFF. DNA of the CDR3: TGTGCCACCAGCAAAGGAGCGGGGGTGGCCAATGGGCAGTTCTTC. The chain has TRBV15 and TRBJ2-1; TRBD2 aligns across 8 bases. CDR1 is LNHNV, CDR2 YYDKDF, per germline (reference sequence). The CDR3 runs 15 residues. Supplemented by reference TRBV15 and TRBJ2-1, the full variable domain reads DAMVIQNPRYQVTQFGKPVTLSCSQTLNHNVMYWYQQKSSQAPKLLFHYYDKDFNNEADTPDNFQSRRPNTSFCFLDIRSPGLGDTAMYLCATSKGAGVANGQFFGPGTRLTVL.

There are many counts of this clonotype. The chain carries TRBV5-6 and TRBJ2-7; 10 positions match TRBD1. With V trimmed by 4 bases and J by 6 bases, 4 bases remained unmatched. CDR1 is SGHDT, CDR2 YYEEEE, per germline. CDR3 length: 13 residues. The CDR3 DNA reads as TGTGCCAGCAGCGGGGACAGGGGCGCCGAGCAGTACGTC. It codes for CASSGDRGAEQYV.

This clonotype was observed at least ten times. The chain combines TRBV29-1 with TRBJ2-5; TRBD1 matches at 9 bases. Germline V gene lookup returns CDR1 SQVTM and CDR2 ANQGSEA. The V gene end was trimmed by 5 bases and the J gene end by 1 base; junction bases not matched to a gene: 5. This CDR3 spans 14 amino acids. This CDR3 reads CSVLQGAAQETQYF. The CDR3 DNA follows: TGCAGCGTTCTACAGGGGGCGGCCCAAGAGACCCAGTACTTC. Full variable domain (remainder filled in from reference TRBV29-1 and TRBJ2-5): SAVISQKPSRDICQRGTSLTIQCQVDSQVTMMFWYRQQPGQSLTLIATANQGSEATYESGFVIDKFPISRPNLTFSTLTVSNMSPEDSSIYLCSVLQGAAQETQYFGPGTRLLVL.

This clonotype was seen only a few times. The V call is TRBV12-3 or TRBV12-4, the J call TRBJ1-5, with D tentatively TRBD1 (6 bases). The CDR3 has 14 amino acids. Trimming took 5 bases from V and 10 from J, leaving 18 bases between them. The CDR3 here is CASSRIQGAGPQHF. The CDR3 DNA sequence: TGTGCCAGCAGTCGTATACAGGGTGCAGGACCCCAGCATTTT.